The rows below give T cell receptor beta chains drawn from one sample of a study of cytomegalovirus exposure and HLA in healthy donors. Profiled with immunoSEQ multiplex PCR; TCRdb holds only in-frame clones, not every one. Of over 95,000 clones in the sample, roughly 70% are singletons; the top ten hold around 4.2%. Specimen: PBMCs. The receptors here all came from a woman in her thirties or forties in good health and CMV-seropositive. Each CDR3 is given with its conserved first and last residue. Each record gives: J gene, V gene, clone size, D gene, CDR3 protein, CDR3 DNA. A D gene is named only where the DNA matches it firmly. Only some rows state a clone size, as once, few, many or a class for expanded clones.

TRBJ2-3 | TRBV2 | - | TRBD2 | CANRKGLAATDTQYF | TGTGCCAACCGGAAGGGACTAGCGGCGACAGATACGCAGTATTTT
TRBJ1-3 | TRBV7-8 | - | TRBD1 | CASSTGQGGGNTIYF | TGTGCCAGCAGCACGGGACAGGGAGGGGGAAACACCATATATTTT
TRBJ2-7 | TRBV7-7 | once | - | CASSPKGGEQYF | TGTGCTAGCAGCCCCAAAGGCGGCGAGCAGTACTTC
TRBJ2-1 | TRBV7-9 | - | TRBD2 | CASSWPPSGSNNEQFF | TGTGCCAGCAGCTGGCCTCCTAGCGGCAGTAACAATGAGCAGTTCTTC
TRBJ2-6 | TRBV10-3 | - | - | CASHVSGANVLTF | TGTGCCTCCCATGTGTCTGGGGCCAACGTCCTGACTTTC
TRBJ1-2 | TRBV19 | - | TRBD1 | CASRFRGWYGYTF | TGTGCCAGTAGATTCAGGGGGTGGTATGGCTACACCTTC
TRBJ2-7 | TRBV6-6 | - | - | CASSTTDRAYEQYF | TGTGCCAGCAGTACTACGGACAGAGCCTACGAGCAGTACTTC
TRBJ2-5 | TRBV11-2 | - | TRBD2 | CASSLELAGGRDIGQYF | TGTGCCAGCAGCTTAGAACTAGCGGGGGGCCGGGACATAGGCCAGTACTTC
TRBJ2-6 | TRBV5-1 | - | - | CASSSRISGANVLTF | TGCGCCAGCAGCTCCAGGATCTCTGGGGCCAACGTCCTGACTTTC
TRBJ1-2 | TRBV7-9 | - | TRBD1 | CASSLAGTDGYTF | TGTGCCAGCAGCTTAGCTGGGACAGATGGCTACACCTTC
TRBJ1-2 | TRBV27 | - | - | CASSPGTGKFYGYTF | TGTGCCAGCAGTCCCGGGACTGGGAAATTCTATGGCTACACCTTC
TRBJ2-2 | TRBV18 | - | TRBD2 | CASSPQRDRYTGELFF | TGTGCCAGCTCACCACAGCGGGATAGGTACACCGGGGAGCTGTTTTTT
TRBJ2-7 | TRBV5-1 | - | TRBD2 | CASSAGRGLSYSYEQYF | TGCGCCAGCAGCGCCGGGAGGGGACTTTCGTACTCCTACGAGCAGTACTTC
TRBJ2-7 | TRBV27 | - | - | CASSFGGVSYEQYF | TGTGCCAGCAGTTTTGGAGGGGTCTCCTACGAGCAGTACTTC
TRBJ2-1 | TRBV5-4 | - | TRBD2 | CASSRSTSGEYNEQFF | TGTGCCAGCAGCCGTTCGACTAGCGGTGAATACAATGAGCAGTTCTTC
TRBJ2-1 | TRBV25-1 | - | TRBD2 | CASSGPAGEVHEQFF | TGTGCCAGCAGTGGACCGGCGGGGGAGGTTCATGAGCAGTTCTTC
TRBJ2-2 | TRBV5-1 | once | - | CASSLLTGSEGELFF | TGCGCCAGCAGCCTCCTTACGGGGAGTGAAGGGGAGCTGTTTTTT
TRBJ1-2 | TRBV6-1 | few | - | CASSEAGAGYGYTF | TGTGCCAGCAGTGAGGCAGGGGCGGGCTATGGCTACACCTTC
TRBJ1-2 | TRBV13 | - | - | CASTRGGYGYTF | TGTGCCAGCACCCGAGGGGGCTATGGCTACACCTTC
TRBJ1-1 | TRBV27 | - | - | CASSMIQGSEAFF | TGTGCCAGCAGTATGATACAGGGATCGGAAGCTTTCTTT
TRBJ2-5 | TRBV7-9 | - | TRBD2 | CSSSSNEEAGLQETQYF | TGTTCCAGCAGTTCCAATGAGGAAGCGGGGTTACAAGAGACCCAGTACTTC
TRBJ2-7 | TRBV18 | - | - | CASSPSRGSEQYF | TGTGCCAGCTCACCAAGCAGGGGCAGCGAGCAGTACTTC
TRBJ2-3 | TRBV5-8 | - | - | CASSLLLADTQYF | TGTGCCAGCAGCTTGCTTCTCGCAGATACGCAGTATTTT
TRBJ2-7 | TRBV19 | - | - | CASSLKARAHEQYF | TGTGCCAGTTCATTAAAGGCCAGGGCCCACGAGCAGTACTTC
TRBJ2-7 | TRBV2 | - | TRBD1 | CASSAQGAAGEQYF | TGTGCCAGCAGTGCGCAGGGGGCGGCAGGAGAGCAGTACTTC
TRBJ2-1 | TRBV4-2 | - | - | CASSQDRAESYNEQFF | TGTGCCAGCAGCCAAGATCGCGCGGAGTCCTACAATGAGCAGTTCTTC
TRBJ1-4 | TRBV7-9 | - | - | CSSSLTSWAGEYLFF | TGTTCCAGCAGCTTAACGTCGTGGGCAGGGGAATACCTGTTTTTT
TRBJ2-2 | TRBV6-5 | - | - | CASTGTGELFF | TGTGCCAGCACGGGCACCGGGGAGCTGTTTTTT
TRBJ1-2 | TRBV5-6 | - | TRBD1 | CASSRDRNNYGYTF | TGTGCCAGCAGCAGGGACAGGAATAACTATGGCTACACCTTC
TRBJ2-5 | TRBV28 | - | TRBD1 | CASNPLPGQGVEETQYF | TGTGCCAGCAACCCCCTCCCGGGACAGGGTGTAGAAGAGACCCAGTACTTC
TRBJ1-4 | TRBV11-1 | - | - | CASSSKGGGTNEKLFF | TGTGCCAGCAGCAGCAAAGGAGGCGGAACTAATGAAAAACTGTTTTTT
TRBJ2-7 | TRBV5-5 | few | TRBD1 | CASSLEGQGSYEQYF | TGTGCCAGCAGCTTGGAGGGACAGGGGTCCTACGAGCAGTACTTC
TRBJ2-5 | TRBV7-9 | - | TRBD2 | CASSSNEEAGLQETQYF | TGTGCCAGCAGTTCCAATGAGGAAGCGGGGTTACAAGAGACCCAGTACTTC
TRBJ2-7 | TRBV27 | - | TRBD1 | CASSLGTGPYEQYF | TGTGCCAGCAGTTTAGGGACAGGGCCATACGAGCAGTACTTC
TRBJ1-2 | TRBV4-1 | - | TRBD1 | CASSQVGGAGGYTF | TGCGCCAGCAGCCAAGTAGGGGGCGCGGGTGGCTACACCTTC
TRBJ1-4 | TRBV5-6 | - | TRBD1 | CASSYLQGADMEKLFF | TGTGCCAGCAGCTACCTACAGGGGGCCGATATGGAAAAACTGTTTTTT
TRBJ1-2 | TRBV27 | once | - | CASSLGAARTGYTF | TGTGCCAGCAGTTTAGGGGCGGCCAGGACTGGCTACACCTTC
TRBJ1-2 | TRBV9 | - | TRBD1 | CASSVVPGTGPYGYTF | TGTGCCAGCAGCGTAGTCCCCGGGACAGGGCCATATGGCTACACCTTC
TRBJ2-5 | TRBV7-2 | - | - | CASSFQPGVQETQYF | TGTGCCAGCAGCTTCCAGCCGGGGGTCCAAGAGACCCAGTACTTC
TRBJ2-7 | TRBV19 | - | TRBD2 | CASSTDKTSGSREQYF | TGTGCCAGTAGTACCGACAAGACTAGCGGGAGCCGCGAGCAGTACTTC
TRBJ2-2 | TRBV5-4 | once | TRBD2 | CASSLTGGGDTGELIF | TGTGCCAGCAGCTTGACCGGGGGGGGCGACACCGGGGAGCTGATTTTT
TRBJ1-3 | TRBV12-5 | few | - | CASGLMQGSGNTIYF | TGTGCTAGTGGTTTGATGCAGGGCTCTGGAAACACCATATATTTT
TRBJ2-7 | TRBV6-1 | - | - | CASSEPGGVSYEQYF | TGTGCCAGCAGTGAACCGGGCGGGGTAAGCTACGAGCAGTACTTC
TRBJ2-1 | TRBV7-9 | - | - | CASSVQGYEQFF | TGTGCCAGCAGCGTACAGGGATATGAGCAGTTCTTC